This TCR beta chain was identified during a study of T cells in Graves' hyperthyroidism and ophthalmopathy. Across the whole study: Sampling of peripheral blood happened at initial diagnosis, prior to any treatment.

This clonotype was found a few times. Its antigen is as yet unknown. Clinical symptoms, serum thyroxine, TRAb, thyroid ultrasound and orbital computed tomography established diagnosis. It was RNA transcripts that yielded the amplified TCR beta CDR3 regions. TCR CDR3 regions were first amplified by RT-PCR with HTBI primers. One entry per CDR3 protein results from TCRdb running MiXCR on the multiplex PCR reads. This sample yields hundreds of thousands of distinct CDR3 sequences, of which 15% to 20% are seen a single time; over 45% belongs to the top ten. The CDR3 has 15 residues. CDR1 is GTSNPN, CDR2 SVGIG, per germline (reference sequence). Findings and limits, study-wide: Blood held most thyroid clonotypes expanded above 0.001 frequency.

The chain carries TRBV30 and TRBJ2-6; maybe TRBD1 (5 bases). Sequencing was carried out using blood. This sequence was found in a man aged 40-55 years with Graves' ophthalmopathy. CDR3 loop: CAGAAESSGANVLTF. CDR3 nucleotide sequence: TGTGCTGGGGCGGCCGAAAGCTCTGGGGCCAACGTCCTGACTTTC. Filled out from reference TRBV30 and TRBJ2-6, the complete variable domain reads SQTIHQWPATLVQPVGSPLSLECTVEGTSNPNLYWYRQAAGRGLQLLFYSVGIGQISSEVPQNLSASRPQDRQFILSSKKLLLSDSGFYLCAGAAESSGANVLTFGAGSRLTVL.